The 16 T cell receptor beta chains presented below share a single source sample, sequenced in a study of blood T cell repertoires in COVID-19. Some clones are missing from TCRdb's copy, which holds only in-frame ones; the method was immunoSEQ multiplex PCR. The profile covers some 80,000 clones, with about 87% appearing a single time and around 7.3% taken by the ten largest. The sequencing input was peripheral blood. These receptors were taken from an older man with active or convalescent COVID-19.

V and J are TRBV5-5 and TRBJ1-1; no clear D gene. CDR1 is SGHKS, CDR2 YYEKEE, per germline (reference sequence). The CDR3 has 11 amino acids. V lost 0 bases and J 8 bases, leaving 5 bases between the germline ends. CDR3 in DNA: TGTGCCAGCAGCTTGGTTCTCGAAGCTTTCTTT. This gives the protein CASSLVLEAFF.

This sequence joins TRBV3-1 (or the pseudogene TRBV3-2) and TRBJ2-7; D might be TRBD1 (6 bases). The germline CDR1 and CDR2 sequences are LGHDT and YNNKEL (reference sequence). The CDR3 has 14 residues. Trimming removed 1 base at V and 4 bases at J, with 11 bases between. The CDR3 reads CASSQGRGKYEQYV. In DNA form, the CDR3 reads TGTGCCAGCAGCCAAGGCAGGGGAAAATACGAGCAGTACGTC.

The chain links TRBV18 to TRBJ1-3; TRBD1 might be the D (6 bases). CDR1 and CDR2 (germline): KGHSH, LQKENI. V shed 4 bases and J shed 6 bases, with 13 bases lying between them. CDR3 length equals 14 residues. The CDR3 reads CASSLPGAANTIYF. The CDR3 nucleotides read TGTGCCAGCTCACTACCGGGGGCAGCAAACACCATATATTTT.

The CDR3 DNA follows: TGCGCCAGCAGCTTGGACAGGGGGCATTCAGATACGCAGTATTTT. Its translation: CASSLDRGHSDTQYF. The gene calls are TRBV5-1 and TRBJ2-3, with 9 bases matching TRBD1. This CDR3 is built from 15 residues. The V segment lost 0 bases and the J segment 4 bases; nucleotides outside the gene matches: 3. Germline CDR1 is SGHRS and CDR2 is YFSETQ.

V and J are TRBV5-1 and TRBJ2-1; the match to TRBD1 covers 7 bases. CDR1 is SGHRS and CDR2 is YFSETQ in the germline V gene. The CDR3 runs 15 residues. After removal of 0 bases from V and 8 bases from J, the junction contained 8 bases not matched to a gene. CDR3 nucleotide sequence: TGCGCCAGCAGCTTGGATATGCAAAGGGGGCATGAGCAGTTCTTC. It is translated as CASSLDMQRGHEQFF.

This clone has just a few counts. This sequence joins TRBV3-1 (or the pseudogene TRBV3-2) and TRBJ1-2; 12 bases match TRBD1. CDR3 length equals 16 residues. The germline V gene encodes CDR1 LGHDT and CDR2 YNNKEL (reference sequence). V lost 3 bases to trimming and J lost 6 bases; unmatched junction nucleotides: 8. CDR3 sequence reads: CASSQPGQGALDGYTF. CDR3 nucleotides: TGTGCCAGCAGCCAGCCGGGACAGGGGGCGCTGGATGGCTACACCTTC.

V is TRBV19 and J is TRBJ1-5; D uncertain. CDR1 LNHDA and CDR2 SQIVND come from the germline V gene (reference sequence). V was trimmed by 10 bases and J by 5 bases, leaving 18 bases between them. The CDR3 spans 14 residues. Written as DNA, the CDR3 is TGTGCCACCAGCTTTGGGAGGGTAGATCAGCCCCAGCATTTT. Translation gives CATSFGRVDQPQHF.

The chain couples TRBV19 to TRBJ1-4, with TRBD1 as a possible D gene (6 bases). CDR1 is LNHDA, CDR2 SQIVND, per germline (reference sequence). The CDR3 has 14 amino acids. V shed 6 bases and J shed 7 bases, with 15 bases lying between them. The CDR3 coding sequence is TGTGCCAGTAGGCGACAGGATCAGGCTGAAAAACTGTTTTTT. It is translated as CASRRQDQAEKLFF.

The chain couples TRBV28 to TRBJ1-2; 9 positions agree with TRBD1. The V segment lost 6 bases and the J segment 7 bases; nucleotides outside the gene matches: 9. Per the germline V gene, CDR1 is MDHEN and CDR2 is SYDVKM. The CDR3 totals 14 residues. CDR3 region: CASSTRDRVSGYTF. The CDR3 DNA is TGTGCCAGCAGCACACGGGACAGGGTTTCTGGCTACACCTTC.

The CDR3 loop reads CASSWSPIETPLHF. Written as DNA, the CDR3 is TGTGCCAGCAGCTGGAGCCCTATCGAAACACCCCTCCACTTT. The chain employs TRBV5-6 and TRBJ1-6, with unresolved D. Trimming cost V 3 bases and J 11 bases, with 15 bases left between them. The germline CDR1 and CDR2 sequences are SGHDT and YYEEEE. The length of the CDR3 is 14 residues.

The rearrangement joins TRBV20-1 to TRBJ1-1; no clear D. Germline-derived CDR1 and CDR2 are DFQATT and SNEGSKA (reference sequence). The CDR3 covers 13 residues. V was trimmed by 3 bases and J by 3 bases, leaving 11 bases between them. The CDR3 DNA reads TGCAGTGCTAGTGCGGTGCTGGACACTGAAGCTTTCTTT. It translates to CSASAVLDTEAFF.

The J gene is TRBJ1-1, the V gene TRBV19; maybe TRBD1 (6 bases). CDR1 LNHDA and CDR2 SQIVND come from the germline V gene (reference sequence). The V gene lost 6 bases and the J gene lost 5 bases, with 22 bases spanning the gap. The CDR3 runs to 16 residues. Here the CDR3 DNA reads TGTGCCAGTAGGTCCCCAGGGGACGCCCGTAGAACTGAAGCTTTCTTT. This translates into CASRSPGDARRTEAFF.

The rearrangement joins TRBV5-1 to TRBJ1-4; no definite D call. The CDR3 is made up of 14 amino acids. Germline assignment: CDR1 SGHRS and CDR2 YFSETQ. Trimming left V 2 bases short and J 0 bases short, with 5 bases between. CDR3 protein: CASSFGTTNEKLFF. The CDR3 DNA reads as TGCGCCAGCAGCTTCGGGACAACTAATGAAAAACTGTTTTTT.

The chain joins TRBV11-2 to TRBJ1-3, with a weak D call TRBD1 (6 bases). Trimming shortened V by 2 bases and J by 2 bases, and 10 bases separated the two germline ends. The CDR3 spans 15 residues. Germline V lookup: CDR1 SGHAT, CDR2 FQNNGV. CDR3 residues: CASSLSGGTGNTIYF. CDR3 in DNA: TGTGCCAGCAGCTTATCGGGGGGCACTGGAAACACCATATATTTT.

The chain uses TRBV19 and TRBJ1-5, with 7 bases aligning to TRBD1. The V segment lost 4 bases and the J segment 2 bases; nucleotides outside the gene matches: 11. The CDR3 covers 17 residues. Germline assignment: CDR1 LNHDA and CDR2 SQIVND (reference sequence). The CDR3 nucleotides read TGTGCCAGTAGTACCCTCCAACAGGGGCCCGGCAATCAGCCCCAGCATTTT. It yields the protein CASSTLQQGPGNQPQHF.

The chain links TRBV28 to TRBJ2-2; tentative D call: TRBD2 (5 bases). The length of the CDR3 is 15 residues. From germline, CDR1 is MDHEN and CDR2 SYDVKM. V was trimmed by 7 bases and J by 4 bases, leaving 16 bases between them. CDR3 nucleotides: TGTGCCAGCATGCTTCCCTTCGAGGGCACCGGGGAGCTGTTTTTT. It yields the protein CASMLPFEGTGELFF.